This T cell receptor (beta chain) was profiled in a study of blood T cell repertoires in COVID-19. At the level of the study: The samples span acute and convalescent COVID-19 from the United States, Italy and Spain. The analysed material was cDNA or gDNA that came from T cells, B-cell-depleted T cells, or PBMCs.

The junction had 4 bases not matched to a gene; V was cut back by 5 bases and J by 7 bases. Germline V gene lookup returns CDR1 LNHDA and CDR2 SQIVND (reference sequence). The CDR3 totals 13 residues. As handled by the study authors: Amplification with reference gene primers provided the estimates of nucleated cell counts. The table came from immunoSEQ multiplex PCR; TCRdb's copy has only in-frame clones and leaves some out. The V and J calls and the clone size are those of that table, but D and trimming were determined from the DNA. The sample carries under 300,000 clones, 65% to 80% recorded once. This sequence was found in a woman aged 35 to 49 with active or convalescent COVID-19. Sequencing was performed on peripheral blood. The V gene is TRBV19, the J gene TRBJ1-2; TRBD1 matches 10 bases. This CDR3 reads CASSGRTGGGYTF. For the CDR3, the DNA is TGTGCCAGTAGTGGCAGGACAGGGGGTGGCTACACCTTC.